This T cell receptor (beta chain) was sequenced during a study of blood T cell repertoires in COVID-19 (dated by TCRdb to the early 2020s). As for the study more broadly: The collaborator samples originated in the United States, Italy and Spain and spanned the acute and convalescent phases of COVID-19. A de-identified subject ID, COVID-19 status, age in years and sex were almost always included in the sample metadata. Where available, HLA class I and class II types were obtained from metadata supplied by the sample provider rather than from assay-based typing. The material from the prospective study consisted of cDNA or gDNA derived from T cells, B-cell-depleted T cells, or PBMCs. Samples were obtained from the ongoing ImmuneRACE study (first 160 participants) and from about 1,300 subjects provided by 6 global collaborators. A freely available public database, intended as a resource for researchers studying the immune response to SARS-CoV-2, is where the repertoires were released. Deeply sampled blood TCRbeta repertoires from subjects exposed to, actively infected with, or recovered from COVID-19 were included in the dataset.

On this clone: Its antigen target is currently unknown. No much larger clone is present one base from it, and per-base qualities are unavailable.

Inclusive of the bounding cysteine and phenylalanine, the CDR3 is 11 residues long. Solely the CDR3 DNA is kept, with 33 bases framed from the first base. V is pared back by 0 bases and J by 8 bases, with 5 bases lying between the germline termini. CDR1 and CDR2 were assigned from the germline V gene as SGHRS and YFSETQ. Participants in the prospective study were aged about 18 to 90 years, lived in some 24 United States geographic areas, and enrolled through a virtual design. Cohort assignment in the prospective study relied on participant-reported clinical history from a screening survey and a study questionnaire. Exposed participants had been in contact with someone with a PCR-confirmed or clinician-diagnosed COVID-19 case within 2 weeks of study entry. Mobile phlebotomists in the prospective study collected whole blood, serum and a nasopharyngeal or oropharyngeal swab from every participant. Over a roughly 2-month period, participants in the prospective study had the option of providing additional blood draws and questionnaires. Prospective study blood samples were shipped either frozen or at room temperature before DNA extraction.

The immunoSEQ Assay, a bias-controlled multiplex PCR, was used to amplify TCRbeta CDR3 regions from genomic DNA. From the authors' description of their analysis: Nucleated cell counts per sample were estimated from amplification of reference gene primers within the assay. To quantify the absolute abundance of each unique TCRbeta CDR3 rearrangement, sequence reads were collapsed and filtered. For each sample, productive Simpson clonality was calculated by taking the square root of Simpson's diversity index across productive rearrangements. TCRdb took over this immuneACCESS table, retaining in-frame rearrangements with V and J assigned. Such tables are incomplete; in checked studies, under half of the missing clones stem from an unresolved V gene, and the remainder is unexplained. That table gives V, J and clone size, and the DNA gave D and trimming. This sample has under 300,000 clones in its table, and approximately 81% of those were observed once. More than 6.5% of the sample lies in the top ten.

Study-wide findings and limitations: The quantity of clinical and demographic metadata differed by source and by participant and was supplied without curation.

Sequences were obtained from PBMCs or T cells enriched from blood (not recorded which). The chain couples TRBV5-1 to TRBJ1-1, with the D gene too uncertain to name. This clonotype originated in a woman aged 50 to 60 who had been exposed to COVID-19. The DNA sequence follows: TGCGCCAGCAGCTTGGGGCAGGAAGCTTTCTTT. It is translated as CASSLGQEAFF.